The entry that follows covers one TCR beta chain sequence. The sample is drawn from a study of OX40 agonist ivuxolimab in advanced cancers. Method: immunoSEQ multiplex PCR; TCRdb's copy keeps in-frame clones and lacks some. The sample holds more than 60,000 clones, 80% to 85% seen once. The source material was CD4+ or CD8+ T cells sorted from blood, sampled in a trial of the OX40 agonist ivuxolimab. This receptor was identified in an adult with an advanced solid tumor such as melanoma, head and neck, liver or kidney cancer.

The CDR3 loop reads CAISEDQRGGDIQYF. The DNA for the CDR3 is TGTGCCATCAGTGAGGACCAGCGGGGGGGTGACATTCAGTACTTC. The gene calls are TRBV10-3 and TRBJ2-4; 10 bases are shared with TRBD2. CDR3 size: 15 residues. The germline CDR1 and CDR2 sequences are ENHRY and SYGVKD. Germline trimming cut 2 bases from V and 8 bases from J; bases unmatched to any gene: 6.